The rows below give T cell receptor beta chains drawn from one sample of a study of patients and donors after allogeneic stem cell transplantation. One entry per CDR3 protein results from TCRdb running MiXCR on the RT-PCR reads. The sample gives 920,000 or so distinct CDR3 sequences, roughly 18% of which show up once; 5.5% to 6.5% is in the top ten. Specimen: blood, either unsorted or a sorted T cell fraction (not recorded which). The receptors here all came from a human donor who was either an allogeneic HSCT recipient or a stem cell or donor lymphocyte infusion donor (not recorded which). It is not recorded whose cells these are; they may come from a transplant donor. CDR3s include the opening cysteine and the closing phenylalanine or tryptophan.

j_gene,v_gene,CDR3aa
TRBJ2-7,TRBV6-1,CASSEQAGLEQYF
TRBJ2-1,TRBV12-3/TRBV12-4,CASSLSLAGGLNDEQFF
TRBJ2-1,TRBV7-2,CASSLAGTSSYNEQFF
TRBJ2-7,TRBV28,CASTNTGRHSYEQYF
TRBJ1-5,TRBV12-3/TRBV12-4,CASSLKDGSNQPQHF
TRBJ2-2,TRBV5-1,CASSPTLGITGELFF
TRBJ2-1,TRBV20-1,CSASERDEQFF
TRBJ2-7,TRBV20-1,CSAAPQGPYEQYF
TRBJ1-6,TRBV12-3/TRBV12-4,CASRQAGTPLHF
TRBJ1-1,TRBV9,CASSVSGGGTEAFF
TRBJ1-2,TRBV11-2,CASSSLRVNYGYTF
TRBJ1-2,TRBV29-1,CSAADRVDYTF
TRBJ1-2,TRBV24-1,CATRLTGRANYGYTF
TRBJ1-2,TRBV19,CASSIAPTGVTYGYTF
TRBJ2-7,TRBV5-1,CASRGGEEQYF
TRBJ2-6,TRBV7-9,CASSVVGSGANVLTF
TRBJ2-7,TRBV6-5,CASSYSVSGSVYEQYF
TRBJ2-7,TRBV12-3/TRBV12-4,CASSTSGKGSYEQYF
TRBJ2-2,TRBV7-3,CASSINGFQGEAGELFF
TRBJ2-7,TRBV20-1,CSARDYQTSGRFDSEQYF
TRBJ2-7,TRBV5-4,CASSLDSGRLDEQYF
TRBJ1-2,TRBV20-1,CSARGEANYGYTF
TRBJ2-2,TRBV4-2,CASSQGLVGGELFF
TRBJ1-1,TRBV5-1,CASSPGQINEAFF
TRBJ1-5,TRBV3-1,CASSFQQGAGQPQHF
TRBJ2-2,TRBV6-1,CASSRDRTFLNSGELFF
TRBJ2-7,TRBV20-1,CSAGGSKREQYF
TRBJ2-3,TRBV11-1,CASSLYRERTDTQYF
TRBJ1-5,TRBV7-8,CASSLVVGAGNQPQHF
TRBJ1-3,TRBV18,CASSPLKPDSGNTIYF
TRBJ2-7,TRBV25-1,CASSPPPGREQYF
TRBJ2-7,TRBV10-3,CATAQGQGDYEQYF